This is a list of T cell receptor beta chains from one sample in a study of blood T cell repertoires in COVID-19. Libraries were prepared by immunoSEQ multiplex PCR; TCRdb keeps only in-frame clonotypes and omits some of them. The sample consists of about 36,000 clones, roughly four fifths of them appearing once. Sequenced material: peripheral blood. These receptors were taken from a human donor in a cohort sampled during active or convalescent COVID-19. The donor label of this sample is uncertain. Both conserved end residues are part of each CDR3. The order of the fields is V gene, J gene, CDR3 protein.

v_call: TRBV7-6; j_call: TRBJ1-5; cdr3_aa: CASSLAAATPQHF
v_call: TRBV7-2; j_call: TRBJ1-2; cdr3_aa: CASSLAAGGTNEGYTF
v_call: TRBV6-2/TRBV6-3; j_call: TRBJ1-5; cdr3_aa: CASSRTTGDQPQHF
v_call: TRBV27; j_call: TRBJ2-1; cdr3_aa: CASSFLGSNEQFF
v_call: TRBV9; j_call: TRBJ2-2; cdr3_aa: CASSVTGQGARTGELFF
v_call: TRBV5-1; j_call: TRBJ2-1; cdr3_aa: CASSLVTSGRGNEQFF
v_call: TRBV11-3; j_call: TRBJ2-1; cdr3_aa: CASSSHLRESSYNEQFF
v_call: TRBV6-6; j_call: TRBJ2-3; cdr3_aa: CASSLHGGHTDTQYF
v_call: TRBV20-1; j_call: TRBJ2-7; cdr3_aa: CSGSRGYEQYF
v_call: TRBV6-5; j_call: TRBJ2-3; cdr3_aa: CASRQAPDTQYF
v_call: TRBV2; j_call: TRBJ2-5; cdr3_aa: CASSAGGETQYF
v_call: TRBV6-5; j_call: TRBJ2-1; cdr3_aa: CASRGYGDEQFF
v_call: TRBV19; j_call: TRBJ2-7; cdr3_aa: CASSDYYEQYF
v_call: TRBV7-9; j_call: TRBJ2-1; cdr3_aa: CASSLAQGILKNNEQFF
v_call: TRBV18; j_call: TRBJ2-7; cdr3_aa: CASSPGQGRYEQYF
v_call: TRBV4-3; j_call: TRBJ1-3; cdr3_aa: CASSQGTFGNTIYF
v_call: TRBV7-8; j_call: TRBJ2-2; cdr3_aa: CASSRLGDRVAGELFF
v_call: TRBV11-2; j_call: TRBJ2-2; cdr3_aa: CASSSPPGTSRTGELFF
v_call: TRBV30; j_call: TRBJ2-7; cdr3_aa: CAWSYGERNPYEQYF
v_call: TRBV7-3; j_call: TRBJ2-2; cdr3_aa: CASSLTSGRANTGELFF
v_call: TRBV5-1; j_call: TRBJ2-1; cdr3_aa: CASSPGSGSSYNEQFF
v_call: TRBV11-2; j_call: TRBJ2-3; cdr3_aa: CASSLDGTSTDTQYF
v_call: TRBV5-1; j_call: TRBJ2-1; cdr3_aa: CASSLQGDFYNEQFF
v_call: TRBV19; j_call: TRBJ2-3; cdr3_aa: CASGPGGRDTQYF
v_call: TRBV9; j_call: TRBJ2-4; cdr3_aa: CASSVGGAAKNIQYF
v_call: TRBV6-2/TRBV6-3; j_call: TRBJ2-5; cdr3_aa: CASSSFQSETQYF
v_call: TRBV9; j_call: TRBJ2-3; cdr3_aa: CASSVGLAEQDTQYF
v_call: TRBV28; j_call: TRBJ1-6; cdr3_aa: CASSSRENNSPLHF
v_call: TRBV7-8; j_call: TRBJ2-2; cdr3_aa: CASSYRARGRGTGELFF
v_call: TRBV5-1; j_call: TRBJ2-7; cdr3_aa: CASSLAGLAGGPDEQYF
v_call: TRBV7-3; j_call: TRBJ2-1; cdr3_aa: CASSFGLAGVVEQFF
v_call: TRBV30; j_call: TRBJ2-1; cdr3_aa: CAWSVRAGDHEQFF
v_call: TRBV3-1/TRBV3-2; j_call: TRBJ2-6; cdr3_aa: CASSRGGVSGANVLTF
v_call: TRBV7-2; j_call: TRBJ2-7; cdr3_aa: CASSPGQPPRYEQYF
v_call: TRBV2; j_call: TRBJ2-5; cdr3_aa: CASSVTRRETQYF
v_call: TRBV9; j_call: TRBJ1-2; cdr3_aa: CASSVTDRGDYGYTF
v_call: TRBV19; j_call: TRBJ1-5; cdr3_aa: CASSIVATAVFQPQHF
v_call: TRBV6-6; j_call: TRBJ1-6; cdr3_aa: CASSSQQFTLHF
v_call: TRBV4-3; j_call: TRBJ2-6; cdr3_aa: CASSPGSGANVLTF